The sequence of this TCR beta chain was determined in a study of OX40 agonist ivuxolimab in advanced cancers. Study-wide results and caveats: By week 6 at 0.1 to 3.0 mg/kg, blood CD4+ and CD8+ T cells had expanded clonally.

In the case of this clone: Antigen unknown.

The method was immunoSEQ multiplex PCR; TCRdb's version includes in-frame clones alone and lacks a portion of them. The sample includes 75,000 to 100,000 clones, 90% of them seen just once. The ends were cut back, 5 bases at V and 7 bases at J, with 9 bases in the middle. This CDR3 has 12 residues. The germline gives CDR1 SGHTA, CDR2 FQGNSA. The clonotype comes from an adult with an advanced solid tumor such as melanoma, head and neck, liver or kidney cancer. The specimen was CD4+ or CD8+ T cells sorted from blood, collected in a trial of the OX40 agonist ivuxolimab. The J gene is TRBJ1-5, the V gene TRBV7-2; D gene uncertain. CDR3 protein: CASSTGGQPQHF. In DNA form, the CDR3 reads TGTGCCAGCAGCACCGGTGGACAGCCCCAGCATTTT.